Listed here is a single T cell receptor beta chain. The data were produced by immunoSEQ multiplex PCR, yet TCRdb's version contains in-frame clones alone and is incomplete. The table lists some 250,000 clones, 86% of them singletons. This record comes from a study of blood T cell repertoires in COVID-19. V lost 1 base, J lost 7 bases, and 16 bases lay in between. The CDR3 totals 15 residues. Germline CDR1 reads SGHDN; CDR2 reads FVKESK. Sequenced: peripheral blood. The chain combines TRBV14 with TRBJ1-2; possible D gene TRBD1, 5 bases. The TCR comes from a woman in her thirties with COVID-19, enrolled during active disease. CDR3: CASSQAAGDPRGYTF. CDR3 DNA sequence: TGTGCCAGCAGCCAAGCCGCGGGGGATCCACGTGGCTACACCTTC. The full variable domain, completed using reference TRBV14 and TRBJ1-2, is EAGVTQFPSHSVIEKGQTVTLRCDPISGHDNLYWYRRVMGKEIKFLLHFVKESKQDESGMPNNRFLAERTGGTYSTLKVQPAELEDSGVYFCASSQAAGDPRGYTFGSGTRLTVV.